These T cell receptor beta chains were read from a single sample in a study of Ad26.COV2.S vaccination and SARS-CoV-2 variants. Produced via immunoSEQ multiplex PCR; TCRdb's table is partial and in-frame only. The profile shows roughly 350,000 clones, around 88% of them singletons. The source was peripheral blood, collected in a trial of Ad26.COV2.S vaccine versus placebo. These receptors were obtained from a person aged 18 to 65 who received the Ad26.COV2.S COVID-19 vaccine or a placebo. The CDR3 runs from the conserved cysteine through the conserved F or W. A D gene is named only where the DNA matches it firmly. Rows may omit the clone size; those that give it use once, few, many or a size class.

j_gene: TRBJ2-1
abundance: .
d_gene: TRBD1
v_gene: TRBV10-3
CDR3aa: CAIRTGTGGNYNEQFF
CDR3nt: TGTGCCATCAGGACCGGGACAGGGGGCAACTACAATGAGCAGTTCTTC

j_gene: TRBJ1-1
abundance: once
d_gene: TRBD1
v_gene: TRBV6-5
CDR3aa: CASTSRQGANTEAFF
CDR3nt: TGTGCCAGCACAAGTAGACAGGGGGCGAACACTGAAGCTTTCTTT

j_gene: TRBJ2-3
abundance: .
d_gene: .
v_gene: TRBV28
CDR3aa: CASGSGAQYF
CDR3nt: TGTGCCAGTGGGTCGGGGGCGCAGTATTTT

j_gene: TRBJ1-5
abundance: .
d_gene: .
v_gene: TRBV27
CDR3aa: CASAPLGGNQPQHF
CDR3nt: TGTGCCAGCGCCCCACTTGGCGGCAATCAGCCCCAGCATTTT

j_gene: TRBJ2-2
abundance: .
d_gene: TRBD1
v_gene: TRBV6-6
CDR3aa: CASSSRQGETGELFF
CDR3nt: TGTGCCAGCAGTTCCCGACAGGGAGAAACCGGGGAGCTGTTTTTT

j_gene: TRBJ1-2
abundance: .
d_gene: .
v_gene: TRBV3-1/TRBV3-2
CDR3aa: CASSLVTVNYGYTF
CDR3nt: TGTGCCAGCAGCCTCGTGACCGTAAACTATGGCTACACCTTC

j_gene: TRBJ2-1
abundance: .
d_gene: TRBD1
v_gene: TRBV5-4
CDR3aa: CASSVTGGAGVYNEQFF
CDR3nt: TGTGCCAGCAGCGTTACAGGGGGCGCCGGGGTATACAATGAGCAGTTCTTC

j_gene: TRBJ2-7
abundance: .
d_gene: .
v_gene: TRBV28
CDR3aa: CASSSRGISYEQYF
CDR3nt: TGTGCCAGCAGTTCACGTGGAATCTCCTACGAGCAGTACTTC

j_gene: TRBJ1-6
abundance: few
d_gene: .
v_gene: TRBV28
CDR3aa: CASSSPHGGGPLHF
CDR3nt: TGTGCCAGCAGTTCCCCCCACGGGGGCGGGCCCCTCCACTTT

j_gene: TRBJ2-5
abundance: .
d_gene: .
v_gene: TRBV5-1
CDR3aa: CASSLGGEETQYF
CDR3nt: TGCGCCAGCAGCTTAGGGGGAGAAGAGACCCAGTACTTC

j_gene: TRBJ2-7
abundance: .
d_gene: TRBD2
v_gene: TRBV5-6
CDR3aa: CASSFTSGSLSYEQYF
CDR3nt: TGTGCCAGCAGCTTTACTAGCGGGAGTTTGTCCTACGAGCAGTACTTC

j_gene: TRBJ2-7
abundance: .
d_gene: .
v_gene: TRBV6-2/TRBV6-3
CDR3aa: CASSLTALYYEQYF
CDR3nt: TGTGCCAGCAGTCTGACAGCGTTGTACTACGAGCAGTACTTC

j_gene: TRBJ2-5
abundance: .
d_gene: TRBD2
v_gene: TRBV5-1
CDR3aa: CASSIPGTSGIETQYF
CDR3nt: TGCGCCAGCAGCATTCCCGGGACTAGCGGAATAGAGACCCAGTACTTC

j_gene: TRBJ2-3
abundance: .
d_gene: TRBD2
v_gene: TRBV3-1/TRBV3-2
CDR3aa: CASSQVGLAGLGTDTQYF
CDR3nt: TGTGCCAGCAGCCAAGTAGGTCTAGCGGGGCTTGGCACAGATACGCAGTATTTT

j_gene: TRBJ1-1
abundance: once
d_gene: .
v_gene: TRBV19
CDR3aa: CASSMSANTEAFF
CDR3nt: TGTGCCAGTAGTATGTCAGCCAACACTGAAGCTTTCTTT

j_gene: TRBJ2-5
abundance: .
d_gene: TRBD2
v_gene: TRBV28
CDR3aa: CASRPERGRPQVKTQYF
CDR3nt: TGTGCCAGCAGACCCGAGCGGGGACGTCCCCAAGTGAAGACCCAGTACTTC

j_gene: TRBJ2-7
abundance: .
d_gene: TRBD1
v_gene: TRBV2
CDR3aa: CASGTGIYEQYF
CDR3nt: TGTGCCAGCGGGACAGGGATCTACGAGCAGTACTTC

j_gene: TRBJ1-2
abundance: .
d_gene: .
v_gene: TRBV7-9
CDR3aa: CASSLRGESGYTF
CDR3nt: TGTGCCAGCAGCTTACGGGGGGAAAGTGGCTACACCTTC

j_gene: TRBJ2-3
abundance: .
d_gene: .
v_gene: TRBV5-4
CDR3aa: CASSGRDPDTQYF
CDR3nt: TGTGCCAGCAGCGGCCGGGACCCAGATACGCAGTATTTT

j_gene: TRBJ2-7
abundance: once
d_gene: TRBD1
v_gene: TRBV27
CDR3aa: CASSSGQGARYEQYF
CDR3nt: TGTGCCAGCAGCAGCGGACAGGGGGCGAGGTACGAGCAGTACTTC